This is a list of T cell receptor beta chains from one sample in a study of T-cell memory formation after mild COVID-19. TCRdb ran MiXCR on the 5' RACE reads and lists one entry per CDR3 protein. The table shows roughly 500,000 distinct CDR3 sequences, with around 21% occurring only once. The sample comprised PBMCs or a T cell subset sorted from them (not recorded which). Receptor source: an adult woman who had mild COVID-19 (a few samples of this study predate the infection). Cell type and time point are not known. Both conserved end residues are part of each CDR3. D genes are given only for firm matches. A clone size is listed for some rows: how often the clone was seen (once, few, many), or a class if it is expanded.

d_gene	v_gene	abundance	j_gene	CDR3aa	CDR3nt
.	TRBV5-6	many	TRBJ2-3	CASSRGQGSTDTQYF	TGTGCCAGCAGTAGGGGCCAGGGGAGCACAGATACGCAGTATTTT
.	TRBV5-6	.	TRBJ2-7	CASSLGVVDYEQYF	TGTGCCAGCAGCTTGGGAGTTGTCGACTACGAGCAGTACTTC
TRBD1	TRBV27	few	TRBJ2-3	CASSLLGQIPGDTQYF	TGTGCCAGCAGTCTTCTGGGACAGATTCCGGGAGATACGCAGTATTTT
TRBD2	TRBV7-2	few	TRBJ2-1	CASSLVGLAGAAYNEQFF	TGTGCCAGCAGCTTAGTGGGACTAGCGGGAGCAGCATACAATGAGCAGTTCTTC
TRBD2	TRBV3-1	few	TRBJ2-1	CASSQGVAGGTEQFF	TGTGCCAGCAGCCAAGGGGTAGCGGGAGGGACTGAGCAGTTCTTC
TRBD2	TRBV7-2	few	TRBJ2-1	CASSSQRTSGSAVWQFF	TGTGCCAGCAGCTCGCAACGGACTAGCGGGTCCGCAGTATGGCAGTTCTTC
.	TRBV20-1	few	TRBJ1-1	CSARSAIGTEAFF	TGCAGTGCTAGGAGTGCAATCGGCACTGAAGCTTTCTTT
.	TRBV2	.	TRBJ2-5	CASPSDETQYF	TGTGCCAGCCCTAGTGATGAGACCCAGTACTTC
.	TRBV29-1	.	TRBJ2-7	CSVEDGGVYEQYF	TGCAGCGTTGAAGACGGAGGGGTCTACGAGCAGTACTTC
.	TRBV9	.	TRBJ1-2	CASSGPGYTF	TGTGCCAGCAGCGGACCTGGCTACACCTTC
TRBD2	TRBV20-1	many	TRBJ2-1	CSAYGGIDIEQFF	TGCAGTGCATACGGGGGGATCGACATCGAGCAGTTCTTC
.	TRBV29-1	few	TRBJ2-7	CSVVADSYEQYF	TGCAGCGTTGTAGCGGACTCCTACGAGCAGTACTTC
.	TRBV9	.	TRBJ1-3	CASSEKGGSSGNTIYF	TGTGCCAGCAGCGAAAAAGGCGGGAGCTCTGGAAACACCATATATTTT
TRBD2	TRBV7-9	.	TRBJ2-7	CASSSTSASYEQYF	TGTGCCAGCAGCTCTACTAGCGCATCCTACGAGCAGTACTTC
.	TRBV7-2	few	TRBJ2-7	CASSPHGDGSYEQYF	TGTGCCAGCAGCCCTCATGGGGACGGCTCCTACGAGCAGTACTTC
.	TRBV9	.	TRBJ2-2	CASSVTSGPQLGAGELFF	TGTGCCAGCAGCGTCACCTCCGGGCCGCAATTGGGAGCCGGGGAGCTGTTTTTT
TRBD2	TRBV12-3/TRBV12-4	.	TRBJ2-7	CASSPPRLAGYEQYF	TGTGCCAGCAGCCCCCCCCGACTAGCGGGCTACGAGCAGTACTTC
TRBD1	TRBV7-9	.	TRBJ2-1	CASSLELDRDNEQFF	TGTGCCAGCAGCTTAGAGTTGGACAGGGACAATGAGCAGTTCTTC
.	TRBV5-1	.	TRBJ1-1	CASSSLASRGFLAEAFF	TGCGCCAGCAGCTCCTTGGCGTCGCGGGGATTCCTGGCTGAAGCTTTCTTT
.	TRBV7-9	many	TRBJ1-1	CASSEPGPSPTEAFF	TGTGCCAGCAGCGAGCCGGGGCCAAGTCCCACTGAAGCTTTCTTT
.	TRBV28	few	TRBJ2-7	CASSLSLPGKDEQYF	TGTGCCAGCAGTTTAAGTCTCCCAGGGAAGGACGAGCAGTACTTC
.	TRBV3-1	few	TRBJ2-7	CASSPSRTEQYF	TGTGCCAGCAGCCCTAGTCGGACCGAGCAGTACTTC
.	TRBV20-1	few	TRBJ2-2	CSATLGTRTGELFF	TGCAGTGCGACATTGGGGACCCGCACCGGGGAGCTGTTTTTT
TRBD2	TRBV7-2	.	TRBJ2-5	CASSFWEGPETQYF	TGTGCCAGCAGCTTTTGGGAGGGACCGGAGACCCAGTACTTC
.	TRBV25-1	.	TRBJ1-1	CASSKGGAGDTEAFF	TGTGCCAGCAGTAAGGGGGGCGCGGGGGACACTGAAGCTTTCTTT
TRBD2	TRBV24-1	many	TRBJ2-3	CATSGTGTSGPVRTDTQYF	TGTGCCACCAGTGGTACCGGGACTAGCGGCCCCGTGCGCACAGATACGCAGTATTTT
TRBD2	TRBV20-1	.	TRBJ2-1	CSASSITGGRWNEQFF	TGCAGTGCGTCTAGTATAACGGGAGGTCGGTGGAATGAGCAGTTCTTC
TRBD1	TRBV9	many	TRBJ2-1	CASSPRTGNNEQFF	TGTGCCAGCAGCCCCCGGACAGGGAACAATGAGCAGTTCTTC
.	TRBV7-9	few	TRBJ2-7	CASSLTLDPVPYEQYF	TGTGCCAGCAGCTTAACCTTGGATCCTGTACCGTACGAGCAGTACTTC
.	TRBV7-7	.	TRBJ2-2	CASSSPAAAGELFF	TGTGCCAGCAGCTCTCCAGCGGCGGCCGGGGAGCTGTTTTTT
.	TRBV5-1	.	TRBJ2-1	CASSLDTAYNEQFF	TGCGCCAGCAGCCTCGACACAGCCTACAATGAGCAGTTCTTC
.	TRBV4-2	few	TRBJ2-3	CASSPGLLLLRPSTDTQYF	TGTGCCAGCAGCCCCGGACTACTCCTCTTACGTCCTAGCACAGATACGCAGTATTTT
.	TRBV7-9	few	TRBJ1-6	CASSLAPANSPLHF	TGTGCCAGCAGCTTAGCGCCAGCAAATTCACCCCTCCACTTT
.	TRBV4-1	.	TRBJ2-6	CASSQTPRGRRAGANVLTF	TGCGCCAGCAGCCAAACTCCTCGGGGGCGAAGGGCTGGGGCCAACGTCCTGACTTTC
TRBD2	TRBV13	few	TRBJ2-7	CASSLGGTHEQYF	TGTGCCAGCAGCTTGGGAGGGACCCACGAGCAGTACTTC
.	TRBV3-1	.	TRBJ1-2	CASSQDPDARRGYTF	TGTGCCAGCAGCCAAGACCCGGACGCCAGAAGGGGCTACACCTTC
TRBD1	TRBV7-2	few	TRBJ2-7	CASSLAGTGNYEQYF	TGTGCCAGCAGCTTAGCCGGGACAGGGAATTACGAGCAGTACTTC
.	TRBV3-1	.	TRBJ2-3	CASSPPSPLSTDTQYF	TGTGCCAGCAGCCCCCCGTCGCCCCTGTCCACAGATACGCAGTATTTT
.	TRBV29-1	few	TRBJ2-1	CSADNEQFF	TGCAGCGCCGATAATGAGCAGTTCTTC
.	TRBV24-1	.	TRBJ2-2	CATSRLDTGELFF	TGTGCCACCAGTCGCTTGGACACCGGGGAGCTGTTTTTT
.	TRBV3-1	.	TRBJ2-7	CASSQVFGAGHEQYF	.
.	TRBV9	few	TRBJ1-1	CASSVASLGEAFF	TGTGCCAGCAGCGTAGCGTCCCTGGGTGAAGCTTTCTTT
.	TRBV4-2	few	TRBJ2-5	CASSATGTRGGRVVQETQYF	TGTGCCAGCAGCGCCACTGGTACACGGGGTGGCCGGGTAGTCCAAGAGACCCAGTACTTC
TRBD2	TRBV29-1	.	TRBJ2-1	CSVERASGSNEQFF	TGCAGCGTTGAAAGGGCTAGCGGGAGTAATGAGCAGTTCTTC
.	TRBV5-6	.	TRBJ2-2	CASTPGQGGTGELFF	TGTGCCAGCACCCCCGGGCAGGGGGGTACCGGGGAGCTGTTTTTT
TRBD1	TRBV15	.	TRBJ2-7	CATSAYTGGGSYEQYF	TGTGCCACCAGCGCATACACAGGGGGCGGATCCTACGAGCAGTACTTC
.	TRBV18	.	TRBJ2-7	CASSPPGTDPYEQYF	TGTGCCAGCTCACCACCCGGGACCGATCCCTACGAGCAGTACTTC
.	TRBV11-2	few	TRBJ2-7	CASSSPYSSYEQYF	TGTGCCAGCAGCTCTCCTTATAGCTCCTACGAGCAGTACTTC
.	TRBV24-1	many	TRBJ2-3	CATSGSGGTNTDTQYF	TGTGCCACCAGTGGCAGTGGCGGAACTAACACAGATACGCAGTATTTT
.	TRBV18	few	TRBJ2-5	CASSPPLGQQQETQYF	TGTGCCAGCTCACCACCGCTGGGACAACAGCAAGAGACCCAGTACTTC
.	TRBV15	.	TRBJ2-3	CATSIAGLPLTDTQYF	TGTGCCACCAGCATTGCAGGGCTCCCCCTCACAGATACGCAGTATTTT